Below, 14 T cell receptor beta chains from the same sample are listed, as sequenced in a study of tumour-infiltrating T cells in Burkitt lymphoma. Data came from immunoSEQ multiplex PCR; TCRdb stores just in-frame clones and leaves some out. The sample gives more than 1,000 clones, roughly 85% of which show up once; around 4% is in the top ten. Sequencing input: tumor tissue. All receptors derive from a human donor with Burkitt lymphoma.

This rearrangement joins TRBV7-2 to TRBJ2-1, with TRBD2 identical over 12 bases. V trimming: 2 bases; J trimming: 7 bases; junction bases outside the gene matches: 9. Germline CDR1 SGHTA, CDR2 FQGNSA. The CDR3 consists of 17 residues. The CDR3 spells CASSLHRSSGRVNEQFF. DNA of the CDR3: TGTGCCAGCAGCTTACACAGATCTAGCGGGAGGGTAAATGAGCAGTTCTTC.

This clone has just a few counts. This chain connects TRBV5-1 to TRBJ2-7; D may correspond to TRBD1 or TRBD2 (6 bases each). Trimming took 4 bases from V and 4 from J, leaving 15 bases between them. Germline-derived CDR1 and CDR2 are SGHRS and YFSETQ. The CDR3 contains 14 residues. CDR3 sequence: CASSTLGGGYEQYF. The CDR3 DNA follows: TGCGCCAGCAGCACCCTAGGAGGGGGGTACGAGCAGTACTTC.

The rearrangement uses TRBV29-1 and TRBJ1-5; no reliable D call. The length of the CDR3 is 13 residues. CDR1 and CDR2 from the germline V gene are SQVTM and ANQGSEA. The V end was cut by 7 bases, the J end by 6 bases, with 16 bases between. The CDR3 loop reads CSAEERGGQPQHF. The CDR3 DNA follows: TGCAGCGCCGAGGAGAGAGGCGGTCAGCCCCAGCATTTT.

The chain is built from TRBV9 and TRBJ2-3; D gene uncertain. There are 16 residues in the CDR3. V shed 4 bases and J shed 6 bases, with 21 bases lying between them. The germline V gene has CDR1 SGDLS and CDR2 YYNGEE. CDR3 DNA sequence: TGTGCCAGCAGCCCCCGTATGAGCGACCCAGCGGATACGCAGTATTTT. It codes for CASSPRMSDPADTQYF.

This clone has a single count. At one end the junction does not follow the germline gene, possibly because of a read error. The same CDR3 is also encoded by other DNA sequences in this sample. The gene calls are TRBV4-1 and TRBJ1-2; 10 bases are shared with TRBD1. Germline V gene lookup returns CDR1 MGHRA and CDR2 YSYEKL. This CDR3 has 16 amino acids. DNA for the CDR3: TGCGCCAGTAGCCTGACAGGGGGCTTCGGAAACTATGGCTACACCTTC. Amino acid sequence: CASSLTGGFGNYGYTF.

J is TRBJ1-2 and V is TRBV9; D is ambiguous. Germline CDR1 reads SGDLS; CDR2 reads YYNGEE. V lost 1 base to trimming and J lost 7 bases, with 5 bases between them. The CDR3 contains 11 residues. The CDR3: CASSVSCGYTF. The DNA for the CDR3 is TGTGCCAGCAGCGTATCATGTGGCTACACCTTC.

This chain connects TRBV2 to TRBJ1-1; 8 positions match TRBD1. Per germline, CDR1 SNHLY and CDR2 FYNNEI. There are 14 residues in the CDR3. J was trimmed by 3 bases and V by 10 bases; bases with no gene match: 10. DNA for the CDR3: TGTGCCACCATTGGACAGGGCGGGGACACTGAAGCTTTCTTT. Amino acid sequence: CATIGQGGDTEAFF.

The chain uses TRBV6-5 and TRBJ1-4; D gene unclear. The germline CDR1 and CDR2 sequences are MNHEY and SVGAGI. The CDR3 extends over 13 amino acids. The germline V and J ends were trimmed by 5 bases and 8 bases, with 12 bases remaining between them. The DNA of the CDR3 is TGTGCCAGCAGTACACGGGAGGGCGAAAAACTGTTTTTT. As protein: CASSTREGEKLFF.

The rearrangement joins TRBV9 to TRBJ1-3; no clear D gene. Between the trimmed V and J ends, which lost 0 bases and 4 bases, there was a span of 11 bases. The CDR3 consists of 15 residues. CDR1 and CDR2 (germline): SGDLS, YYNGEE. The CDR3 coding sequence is TGTGCCAGCAGCGTAGGGTCTGACGCGGGAAACACCATATATTTT. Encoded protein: CASSVGSDAGNTIYF.

CDR3 loop: CASSSLADEQFF. The CDR3 bases are TGTGCCAGCAGCTCTTTAGCTGATGAGCAGTTCTTC. The J gene is TRBJ2-1, the V gene TRBV7-9; no clear D gene. The CDR3 covers 12 residues. Germline assignment: CDR1 SEHNR and CDR2 FQNEAQ (reference sequence). The ends were cut back, 4 bases at V and 8 bases at J, with 9 bases in the middle. Supplemented by reference TRBV7-9 and TRBJ2-1, the full variable domain reads DTGVSQNPRHKITKRGQNVTFRCDPISEHNRLYWYRQTLGQGPEFLTYFQNEAQLEKSRLLSDRFSAERPKGSFSTLEIQRTEQGDSAMYLCASSSLADEQFFGPGTRLTVL.

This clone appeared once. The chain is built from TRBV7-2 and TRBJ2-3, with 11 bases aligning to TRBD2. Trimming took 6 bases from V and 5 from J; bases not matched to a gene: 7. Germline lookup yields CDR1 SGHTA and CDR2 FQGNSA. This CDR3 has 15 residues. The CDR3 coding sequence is TGTGCCAGCAGGGATAGCGGGGGGGCCTTAGATACGCAGTATTTT. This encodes CASRDSGGALDTQYF.

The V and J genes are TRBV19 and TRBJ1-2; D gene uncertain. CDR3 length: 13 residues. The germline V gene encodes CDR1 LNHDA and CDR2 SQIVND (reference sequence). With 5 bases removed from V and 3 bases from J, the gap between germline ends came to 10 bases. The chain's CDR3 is CASSLRVDYGYTF. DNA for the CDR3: TGTGCCAGTAGTTTAAGGGTCGACTATGGCTACACCTTC. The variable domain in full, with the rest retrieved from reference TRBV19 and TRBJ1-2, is DGGITQSPKYLFRKEGQNVTLSCEQNLNHDAMYWYRQDPGQGLRLIYYSQIVNDFQKGDIAEGYSVSREKKESFPLTVTSAQKNPTAFYLCASSLRVDYGYTFGSGTRLTVV.

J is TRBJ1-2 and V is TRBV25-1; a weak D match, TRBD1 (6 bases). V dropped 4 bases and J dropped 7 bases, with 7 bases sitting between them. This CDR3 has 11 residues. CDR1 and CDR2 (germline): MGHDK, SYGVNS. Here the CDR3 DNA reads TGTGCCAGCAGTGCAGGGGCTGGCTACACCTTC. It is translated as CASSAGAGYTF.

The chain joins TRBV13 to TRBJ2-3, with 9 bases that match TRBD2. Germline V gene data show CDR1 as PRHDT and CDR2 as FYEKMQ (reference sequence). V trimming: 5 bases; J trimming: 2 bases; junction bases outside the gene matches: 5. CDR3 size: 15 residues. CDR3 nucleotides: TGTGCCAGCAGCCCACTAGCGGGTCTCACAGATACGCAGTATTTT. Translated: CASSPLAGLTDTQYF.